The T cell receptor (beta chain) described here comes from a study of metastatic and nonmetastatic thyroid tumors. As for the study in general: Blood and tumor or nodule tissue repertoires from malignant and benign thyroid patients were compared. Whole-study findings and limits: The reported finding was significantly higher TCR beta diversity in malignant thyroid tumors relative to benign nodules, in blood and tumor.

At least ten counts were recorded for this clone. The antigen remains undetermined. In the original workflow: Built for papillary thyroid cancer, a distant-metastasis classifier drew on CDR3 differences across clinicopathological groups. TCRdb redid the clone calls on the PCR reads using MiXCR. These V and J calls originate from TCRdb's pipeline instead of the authors' own analysis. The sample includes more than 15,000 clones, under 35% of them seen just once. Ahead of thyroid surgery, no patient had received treatment of any kind. Germline CDR1 SGHTA, CDR2 FQGTGA. The CDR3 totals 15 residues. Deletions cut 2 bases from V and 3 bases from J, with 12 bases between.

The sequenced sample consisted of blood. The chain uses TRBV7-3 and TRBJ2-3, with TRBD2 as a possible D gene (5 bases). This TCR was sampled from a female donor with papillary thyroid cancer or a benign thyroid nodule (not recorded which). Some clones in this sample may be carry-over from other donors' samples. The CDR3, as DNA: TGTGCCAGCAGCTTACTTGATGGGAGAACAGATACGCAGTATTTT. Its protein product is CASSLLDGRTDTQYF.